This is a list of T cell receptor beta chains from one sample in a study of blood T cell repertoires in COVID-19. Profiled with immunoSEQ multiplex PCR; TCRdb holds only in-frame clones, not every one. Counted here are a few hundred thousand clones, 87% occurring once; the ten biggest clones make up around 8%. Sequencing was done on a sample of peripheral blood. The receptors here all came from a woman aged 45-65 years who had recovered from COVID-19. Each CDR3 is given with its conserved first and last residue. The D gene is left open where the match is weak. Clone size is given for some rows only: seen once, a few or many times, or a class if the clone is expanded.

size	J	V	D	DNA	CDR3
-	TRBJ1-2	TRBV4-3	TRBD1	TGCGCCAGCAGCCCCTACTGGGGACAGGGGCACGGCTACACCTTC	CASSPYWGQGHGYTF
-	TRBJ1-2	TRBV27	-	TGTGCCAGCAAAAGGGCGGGGGTGGATGGCTACACCTTC	CASKRAGVDGYTF
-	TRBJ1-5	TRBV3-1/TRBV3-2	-	TGTGCCAGCAGCCAAGGAGACAATCAGCCCCAGCATTTT	CASSQGDNQPQHF
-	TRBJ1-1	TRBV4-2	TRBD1	TGTGCCAGCAGCCAAGATCCTGGGACAGAGAACACTGAAGCTTTCTTT	CASSQDPGTENTEAFF
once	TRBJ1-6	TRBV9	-	TGTGCCAGCAGCGTGTCCGTACAGACGAATTCACCCCTCCACTTT	CASSVSVQTNSPLHF
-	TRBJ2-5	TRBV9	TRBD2	TGTGCCAGCAGCGTAGGCGGTAGCGGGGGAGGAAGAGAGACCCAGTACTTC	CASSVGGSGGGRETQYF
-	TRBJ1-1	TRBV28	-	TGTGCCAGCAGTCCTTTGAACACTGAAGCTTTCTTT	CASSPLNTEAFF
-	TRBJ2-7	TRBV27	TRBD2	TGTGCCAGCAGATACTCTAGCGGCTACGAGCAGTACTTC	CASRYSSGYEQYF
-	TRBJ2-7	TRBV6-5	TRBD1	TGTGCCAGCGCCCGGGACAGGGGGTCCTACGAGCAGTACTTC	CASARDRGSYEQYF
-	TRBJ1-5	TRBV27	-	TGTGCCAGCAGTTTACTAAGGGGTAGTAATCAGCCCCAGCATTTT	CASSLLRGSNQPQHF
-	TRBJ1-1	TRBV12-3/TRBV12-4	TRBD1	TGTGCCAGCAGCGGCGGGAGGGACAGCGCTTTCTTT	CASSGGRDSAFF
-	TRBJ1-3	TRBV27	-	TGTGCCAGCAGTTTATTCCTTGGAAACACCATATATTTT	CASSLFLGNTIYF
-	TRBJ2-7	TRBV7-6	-	TGTGCCAGCAGCCCTGCTATTGAGCAGTACTTC	CASSPAIEQYF
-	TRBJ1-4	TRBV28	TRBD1	TGTGCCAGCAGTCGTCCGGGACAGGGTAATGAAAAACTGTTTTTT	CASSRPGQGNEKLFF
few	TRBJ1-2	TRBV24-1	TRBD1	TGTGCCACCAGTGATTTGACCCCGGGACAGGGGCACTATGGCTACACCTTC	CATSDLTPGQGHYGYTF
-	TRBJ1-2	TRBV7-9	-	TGTGCCAGCAGCTTAGCGTTGGAGGTGACGGAGAATGGCTACACCTTC	CASSLALEVTENGYTF
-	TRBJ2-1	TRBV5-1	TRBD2	TGCGCCAGCAGCCATAGCGGGGGACCTACCAATGAGCAGTTCTTC	CASSHSGGPTNEQFF
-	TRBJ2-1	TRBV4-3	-	TGCGCCAGCAGCCAAGATTCAGGTTTTGACAATGAGCAGTTCTTC	CASSQDSGFDNEQFF
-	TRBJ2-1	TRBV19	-	TGTGCCAGTAGTAACAGGTACAATGAGCAGTTCTTC	CASSNRYNEQFF
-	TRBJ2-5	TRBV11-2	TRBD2	TGTGCCAGCAGCTGGGGGGGGCTAGCGGGACAGGAGACCCAGTACTTC	CASSWGGLAGQETQYF
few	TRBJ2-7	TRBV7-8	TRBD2	TGTGCCAGCAGCTTAGTGGGGGGGATGTACGAGCAGTACTTC	CASSLVGGMYEQYF
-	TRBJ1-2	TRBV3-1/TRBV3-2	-	TGTGCCAGCAGCCAAGTCCAGGATGGCTACACCTTC	CASSQVQDGYTF
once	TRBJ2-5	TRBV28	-	TGTGCCAGCAGTGATCCCGGGACTCAAGAGACCCAGTACTTC	CASSDPGTQETQYF
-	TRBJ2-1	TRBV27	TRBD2	TGTGCCAGCAGACGCACTAGCGGGGCATACAATGAGCAGTTCTTC	CASRRTSGAYNEQFF
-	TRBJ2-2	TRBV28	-	TGTGCCAGCAGAAACGACAGGAGGACCGGGGAGCTGTTTTTT	CASRNDRRTGELFF
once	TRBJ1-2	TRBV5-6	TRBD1	TGTGCCAGCAGCTTGACACAGGGGGCGTATGGCTACACCTTC	CASSLTQGAYGYTF
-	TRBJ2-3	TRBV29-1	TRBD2	TGCAGCGGTAGCGGGGTAAGCACAGATACGCAGTATTTT	CSGSGVSTDTQYF
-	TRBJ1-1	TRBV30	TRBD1	TGTGCCTGGGGACAGGGGGTCCAGAACACTGAAGCTTTCTTT	CAWGQGVQNTEAFF
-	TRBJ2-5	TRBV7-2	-	TGTGCCAGCAGCCCTCGACAGTACCAAGAGACCCAGTACTTC	CASSPRQYQETQYF
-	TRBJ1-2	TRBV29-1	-	TGCAGCGTTGAAGCGGGGGGACGTCGCTATGGCTACACCTTC	CSVEAGGRRYGYTF
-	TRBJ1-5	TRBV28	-	TGTGCCAGCAGTCAGGGACACCCTAGCAATCAGCCCCAGCATTTT	CASSQGHPSNQPQHF
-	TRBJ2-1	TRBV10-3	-	TGTGCCATCTCGGGGGATTTAAATGAGCAGTTCTTC	CAISGDLNEQFF
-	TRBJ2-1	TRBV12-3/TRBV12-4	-	TGTGCCAGCAGTTTCCCGACGGGTCATGGGCAGTTCTTC	CASSFPTGHGQFF
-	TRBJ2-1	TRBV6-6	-	TGTGCCAGCAGTTATGTCCCGGGGTACAATGAGCAGTTCTTC	CASSYVPGYNEQFF
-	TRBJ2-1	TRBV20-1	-	TGCAGTGCTAGTTTAGGAGAGACGCAGTTCTTC	CSASLGETQFF
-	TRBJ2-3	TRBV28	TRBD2	TGTGCCAGCAGCGGTAGCGGGAGGGTTTCAGATACGCAGTATTTT	CASSGSGRVSDTQYF
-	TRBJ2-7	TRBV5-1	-	TGCGCCAGCAGCTTGGGAGGATCTGGGTACGAGCAGTACTTC	CASSLGGSGYEQYF
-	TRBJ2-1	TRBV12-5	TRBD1	TGTGCTAGTGGTTTTCACGGACAGGGGGCAACTGAGCAGTTCTTC	CASGFHGQGATEQFF
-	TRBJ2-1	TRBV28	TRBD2	TGTGCCAGCAAACTGAGCGGGACCAATGAGCAGTTCTTC	CASKLSGTNEQFF
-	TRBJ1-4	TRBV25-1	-	TGTGCCAGCAGTGAATATCAGGGACAAGGTGAAAAACTGTTTTTT	CASSEYQGQGEKLFF